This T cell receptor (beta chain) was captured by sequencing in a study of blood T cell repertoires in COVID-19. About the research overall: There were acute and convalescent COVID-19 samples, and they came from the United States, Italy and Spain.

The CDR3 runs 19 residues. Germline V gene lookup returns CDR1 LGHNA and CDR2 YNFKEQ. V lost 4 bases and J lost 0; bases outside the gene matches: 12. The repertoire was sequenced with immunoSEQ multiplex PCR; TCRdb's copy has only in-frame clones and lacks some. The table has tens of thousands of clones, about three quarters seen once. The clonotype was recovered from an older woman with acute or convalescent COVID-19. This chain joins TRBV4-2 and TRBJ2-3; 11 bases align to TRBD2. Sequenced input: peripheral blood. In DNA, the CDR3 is TGTGCCAGCAGCCGGTTACCGGGACTAGCGGTTTCTAGCACAGATACGCAGTATTTT. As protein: CASSRLPGLAVSSTDTQYF.